These 24 T cell receptor beta chains were sequenced from one sample in a study of T cell responses to AZD1222 COVID-19 vaccine (dated by TCRdb to the early 2020s). In light of the paper, this sample's time point label describes: baseline before first vaccination. Libraries were made using the immunoSEQ multiplex PCR assay. TCRdb re-hosts the immuneACCESS table, in-frame sequences only. Its copies lack some clones; in the studies checked, an unresolved V gene accounts for under half of them, and the cause for the rest is not known. Across this sample there are about 100,000 clones, with more than 90% seen only once. 1% to 1.5% of the sample goes to the ten largest clones. The specimen comprised peripheral blood, sampled on day 0 of AZD1222 vaccination. These receptors were obtained from an adult in good health.

This clone was seen a single time. The chain employs TRBV13 and TRBJ2-5; TRBD1 agrees at 8 bases. CDR3 size: 17 residues. Germline V lookup: CDR1 PRHDT, CDR2 FYEKMQ (reference sequence). J lost 5 bases, V lost 1 base, and 12 bases had no gene match. The CDR3 here is CASSLERLGQGDETQYF. CDR3 DNA sequence: TGTGCCAGCAGCTTAGAGAGACTCGGACAGGGAGACGAGACCCAGTACTTC.

V usage is TRBV9 and J usage is TRBJ2-7, with D uncertain. This CDR3 contains 10 residues. V lost 6 bases to trimming and J lost 5 bases, with 6 bases between them. The germline gives CDR1 SGDLS, CDR2 YYNGEE. The CDR3 DNA sequence: TGTGCCAGCATAGTCGACGAGCAGTACTTC. Amino acid sequence: CASIVDEQYF.

The chain links TRBV7-9 to TRBJ2-6; D is unclear. Looked up from germline, CDR1 is SEHNR and CDR2 is FQNEAQ (reference sequence). Trimming cost V 8 bases and J 0 bases, with 11 bases left between them. This CDR3 contains 15 residues. CDR3 sequence reads: CASSAVSSGANVLTF. CDR3 nucleotides: TGTGCCAGCTCGGCCGTGAGCTCTGGGGCCAACGTCCTGACTTTC.

The chain joins TRBV5-5 to TRBJ1-6, with a possible D match to TRBD1 (6 bases). Germline-derived CDR1 and CDR2 are SGHKS and YYEKEE (reference sequence). The ends were cut back, 0 bases at V and 7 bases at J, with 14 bases in the middle. The CDR3 has 16 residues. This CDR3 is CASSLVGRQGNSPLHF. The CDR3 DNA is TGTGCCAGCAGCTTGGTGGGTCGGCAGGGGAATTCACCCCTCCACTTT.

This clone is a singleton in its sample. V and J are TRBV3-1 (or the pseudogene TRBV3-2) and TRBJ1-1; possibly TRBD1 for D (6 bases). Per germline, CDR1 LGHDT and CDR2 YNNKEL (reference sequence). V shed 4 bases and J shed 2 bases, with 11 bases lying between them. The CDR3 covers 14 residues. This CDR3 reads CASSPLGTNTEAFF. The CDR3 DNA follows: TGTGCCAGCAGCCCATTGGGGACAAACACTGAAGCTTTCTTT.

This clone was seen a few times. The rearrangement joins TRBV7-7 to TRBJ2-5; 7 nucleotides agree with TRBD1. CDR3 length: 16 amino acids. J gave up 5 bases and V 0 bases, and 9 bases lay outside the gene matches. Germline values: CDR1 SSHAT, CDR2 FNYEAQ (reference sequence). The CDR3 sequence: CASSLAKGAGSETQYF. The CDR3 bases are TGTGCCAGCAGCTTAGCCAAGGGGGCAGGGTCGGAGACCCAGTACTTC. Complete variable domain (other parts from reference TRBV7-7 and TRBJ2-5): GAGVSQSPRYKVTKRGQDVTLRCDPISSHATLYWYQQALGQGPEFLTYFNYEAQPDKSGLPSDRFSAERPEGSISTLTIQRTEQRDSAMYRCASSLAKGAGSETQYFGPGTRLLVL.

The CDR3 is CASSLRPDNSPLHF. In DNA, the CDR3 is TGTGCCAGCAGTTTAAGGCCGGATAATTCACCCCTCCACTTT. The chain links TRBV27 to TRBJ1-6; D call uncertain. Germline CDR1 reads MNHEY; CDR2 reads SMNVEV (reference sequence). CDR3 length: 14 amino acids. V shed 2 bases and J shed 5 bases, with 7 bases lying between them.

This clone was seen a few times. CDR3 loop: CASSQSDRGEQYF. Written as DNA, the CDR3 is TGTGCCAGCAGTCAGTCAGACAGGGGCGAGCAGTACTTC. The chain joins TRBV6-2 or TRBV6-3 to TRBJ2-7; 8 nucleotides agree with TRBD1. From germline, CDR1 is MNHEY and CDR2 SVGEGT. The junction had 6 bases not matched to a gene; V was cut back by 5 bases and J by 6 bases. The CDR3 is 13 residues long.

The chain has TRBV30 and TRBJ1-5; D might be TRBD1 (6 bases). The V and J ends lost 2 bases and 6 bases respectively, with 14 bases between them. The CDR3 runs 14 residues. Per germline, CDR1 GTSNPN and CDR2 SVGIG (reference sequence). This CDR3 is CAWSRLQGGQPQHF. CDR3 in DNA: TGTGCCTGGAGTCGTTTACAGGGTGGTCAGCCCCAGCATTTT.

V gene TRBV19 combines with J gene TRBJ2-7; D tentatively reads TRBD1 or TRBD2 (5 bases each). The germline V gene has CDR1 LNHDA and CDR2 SQIVND (reference sequence). The CDR3 is 14 amino acids. The V and J ends lost 6 bases and 0 bases respectively, with 12 bases between them. Here the CDR3 DNA reads TGTGCCAGTAGGGACGTGGGACGCTCCTACGAGCAGTACTTC. The encoded protein is CASRDVGRSYEQYF.

The chain recombines TRBV27 with TRBJ1-6; no reliable D call. V lost 4 bases, J lost 0 bases, and 10 bases lay in between. The CDR3 has 16 residues. Per the germline V gene, CDR1 is MNHEY and CDR2 is SMNVEV (reference sequence). The CDR3 DNA reads as TGTGCCAGCAGTTCCACAAGGAGCTCCTATAATTCACCCCTCCACTTT. This translates into CASSSTRSSYNSPLHF.

The chain carries TRBV20-1 and TRBJ2-3; the D is unclear. The V gene's germline CDR1 is DFQATT and CDR2 SNEGSKA (reference sequence). The CDR3 is 11 residues long. The V end lost 6 bases, the J end lost 5 bases, and 9 bases lay between the germline ends. DNA for the CDR3: TGCAGTGCCCGAAGTCGAGATACGCAGTATTTT. Translated: CSARSRDTQYF.

The V and J genes are TRBV5-1 and TRBJ1-3; D may be TRBD1 (5 bases). V dropped 4 bases and J dropped 0 bases, with 14 bases sitting between them. Germline V gene sequence: CDR1 SGHRS, CDR2 YFSETQ. The CDR3 loop spans 16 amino acids. CDR3 DNA sequence: TGCGCCAGCAGCAGTAGGGACTGGAGCTCTGGAAACACCATATATTTT. This gives the protein CASSSRDWSSGNTIYF.

J is TRBJ2-1 and V is TRBV27; D ambiguous. Per the germline V gene, CDR1 is MNHEY and CDR2 is SMNVEV (reference sequence). The CDR3 spans 13 residues. V lost 4 bases to trimming and J lost 6 bases, with 10 bases between them. CDR3 coding DNA: TGTGCCAGCAGTTACCGAAGAAGCAATGAGCAGTTCTTC. Its protein product is CASSYRRSNEQFF.

This sequence joins TRBV7-2 and TRBJ2-1; 11 nucleotides agree with TRBD2. Germline CDR1 and CDR2: SGHTA and FQGNSA. Trimming took 5 bases from V and 8 from J; bases not matched to a gene: 8. The length of the CDR3 is 15 residues. DNA for the CDR3: TGTGCCAGCAGCCTTGTAGCGGGAGGGTCCTATGAGCAGTTCTTC. Translation: CASSLVAGGSYEQFF.

This chain uses TRBV30 with TRBJ2-1, with 7 bases matching TRBD1. The CDR3 consists of 16 residues. Trimming at V came to 1 base and at J to 3 bases, leaving 9 bases not matched to a gene. Germline values: CDR1 GTSNPN, CDR2 SVGIG (reference sequence). The CDR3 is CAWSDQQGVIYNEQFF. CDR3 DNA: TGTGCCTGGAGTGATCAGCAGGGGGTTATCTACAATGAGCAGTTCTTC.

V usage is TRBV5-1 and J usage is TRBJ2-7, with D uncertain. The CDR3 is 13 residues long. V dropped 4 bases and J dropped 4 bases, with 12 bases sitting between them. The V gene's germline CDR1 is SGHRS and CDR2 YFSETQ. In nucleotides, the CDR3 is TGCGCCAGCAGCCTCGATACCCAATACGAGCAGTACTTC. This translates into CASSLDTQYEQYF.

Here the CDR3 reads CAWSLGGSGANVLTF. Here the CDR3 DNA reads TGTGCCTGGAGCCTGGGCGGCTCTGGGGCCAACGTCCTGACTTTC. V and J are TRBV30 and TRBJ2-6; D uncertain. Germline V CDR1 and CDR2: GTSNPN, SVGIG (reference sequence). The CDR3 sequence is 15 residues long. The V end lost 3 bases, the J end lost 0 bases, and 9 bases lay between the germline ends.

The J gene is TRBJ1-1, the V gene TRBV7-9; D not resolved. Germline V CDR1 and CDR2: SEHNR, FQNEAQ (reference sequence). This CDR3 spans 11 amino acids. Trimming removed 1 base at V and 7 bases at J, with 4 bases between. The CDR3 region is CASSLDFEAFF. The CDR3 DNA follows: TGTGCCAGCAGCTTAGACTTTGAAGCTTTCTTT.

A single count supports this clone. V is TRBV29-1 and J is TRBJ2-5; 12 bases are shared with TRBD2. The CDR3 extends over 17 amino acids. Germline CDR1 and CDR2: SQVTM and ANQGSEA. Trimming removed 1 base from V and 4 bases from J; junction bases left unmatched: 10. In nucleotides, the CDR3 is TGCAGCGTTGAAGCCACATCTAGCGGGGGGGCCGGAGAGACCCAGTACTTC. Amino acids: CSVEATSSGGAGETQYF.

The chain carries TRBV28 and TRBJ1-3; 9 bases agree with TRBD1. The CDR3 extends over 13 amino acids. Germline CDR1 is MDHEN and CDR2 is SYDVKM. The V gene end was trimmed by 5 bases and the J gene end by 5 bases; junction bases not matched to a gene: 1. In nucleotides, the CDR3 is TGTGCCAGCAGTACAGGGGGCAGAAACACCATATATTTT. As protein: CASSTGGRNTIYF.

The chain carries TRBV19 and TRBJ1-5; D unresolved. Germline CDR1 reads LNHDA; CDR2 reads SQIVND (reference sequence). This CDR3 spans 15 amino acids. V was trimmed by 5 bases and J by 1 base, leaving 12 bases between them. The CDR3 nucleotides are TGTGCCAGTAGTCGGGAGCCCGGGAGCAATCAGCCCCAGCATTTT. Protein product: CASSREPGSNQPQHF.

V and J are TRBV7-8 and TRBJ2-5; maybe TRBD2 (7 bases). Germline lookup yields CDR1 SGHVS and CDR2 FQNEAQ. The CDR3 runs to 16 residues. V was clipped by 5 bases and J by 3 bases, with 19 bases between them. CDR3 in amino acids: CASSEGGTNPEETQYF. CDR3 sequence (DNA): TGTGCCAGCAGCGAAGGGGGGACTAATCCTGAAGAGACCCAGTACTTC.

This chain connects TRBV7-8 to TRBJ2-1; the D gene is possibly TRBD2 (6 bases). Trimming took 4 bases from V and 4 from J, leaving 17 bases between them. In germline, CDR1 is SGHVS, CDR2 FQNEAQ. CDR3 size: 16 residues. The CDR3 DNA reads as TGTGCCAGCAGCTCGATACTAGCCGAAGATTACAATGAGCAGTTCTTC. This translates into CASSSILAEDYNEQFF.